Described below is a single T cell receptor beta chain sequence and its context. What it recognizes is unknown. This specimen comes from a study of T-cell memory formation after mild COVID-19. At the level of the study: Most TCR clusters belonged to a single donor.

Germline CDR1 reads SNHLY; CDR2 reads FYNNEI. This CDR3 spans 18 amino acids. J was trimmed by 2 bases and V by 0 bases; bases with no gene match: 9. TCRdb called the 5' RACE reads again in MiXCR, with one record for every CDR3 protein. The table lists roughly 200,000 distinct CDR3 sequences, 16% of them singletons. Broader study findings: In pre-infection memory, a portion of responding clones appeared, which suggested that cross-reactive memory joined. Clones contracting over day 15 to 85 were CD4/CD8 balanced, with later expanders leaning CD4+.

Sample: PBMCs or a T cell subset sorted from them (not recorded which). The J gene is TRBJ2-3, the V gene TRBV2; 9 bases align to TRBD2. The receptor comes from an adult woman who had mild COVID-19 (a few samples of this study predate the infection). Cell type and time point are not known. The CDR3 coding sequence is TGTGCCAGCAGTGAAGCGTTTAGCGGGGGTAAAAACACAGATACGCAGTATTTT. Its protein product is CASSEAFSGGKNTDTQYF.